These 12 T cell receptor beta chains originate from one sample sequenced in a study of T-cell memory formation after mild COVID-19. MiXCR was run by TCRdb on the 5' RACE reads, yielding one entry per CDR3 protein. The sample yields approximately 350,000 distinct CDR3 sequences, approximately 15% seen once. Specimen: PBMCs or a T cell subset sorted from them (not recorded which). These receptors were collected from a man younger than 35 who had mild COVID-19 (a few samples of this study predate the infection). Cell type and time point are not known.

This clonotype was recorded at least ten times. The rearrangement joins TRBV5-1 to TRBJ2-1; D is undetermined. V lost 5 bases to trimming and J lost 5 bases, with 17 bases between them. Germline assignment: CDR1 SGHRS and CDR2 YFSETQ. CDR3 length: 15 residues. Written as DNA, the CDR3 is TGCGCCAGCAGTCCGGCACACGGACCTAACAATGAGCAGTTCTTC. Its protein is CASSPAHGPNNEQFF. Filled out from reference TRBV5-1 and TRBJ2-1, the complete variable domain reads KAGVTQTPRYLIKTRGQQVTLSCSPISGHRSVSWYQQTPGQGLQFLFEYFSETQRNKGNFPGRFSGRQFSNSRSEMNVSTLELGDSALYLCASSPAHGPNNEQFFGPGTRLTVL.

A word on this clonotype: This may arise from a read error, as a much more abundant clone is one base away. J is TRBJ2-2 and V is TRBV29-1; no clear D. CDR1 is SQVTM, CDR2 ANQGSEA, per germline. This CDR3 contains 13 residues. The DNA for the CDR3 is TGCAGCGTTGCCACAGCTAACACCGTGGAGCTGTTTTTT. Protein sequence: CSVATANTVELFF.

The chain couples TRBV5-6 to TRBJ1-4; the D is unclear. The CDR3 consists of 13 residues. Germline CDR1 and CDR2: SGHDT and YYEEEE. V was trimmed by 6 bases and J by 4 bases, leaving 10 bases between them. The CDR3 DNA is TGTGCCAGCACTAGCGGCCTTAATGAAAAACTGTTTTTT. Its translation is CASTSGLNEKLFF.

This chain links TRBV27 with TRBJ2-5; perhaps TRBD2 as D (7 bases). Between the trimmed V and J ends, which lost 5 bases and 1 base, there was a span of 17 bases. The germline V gene encodes CDR1 MNHEY and CDR2 SMNVEV (reference sequence). The CDR3 is 16 amino acids. In nucleotides, the CDR3 is TGTGCCAGCAGTCCCGTAGGGGGGAGGGTCCAAGAGACCCAGTACTTC. Translating it yields CASSPVGGRVQETQYF.

The V gene is TRBV6-5, the J gene TRBJ2-2; no definite D call. Germline V gene sequence: CDR1 MNHEY, CDR2 SVGAGI. The V gene lost 0 bases and the J gene lost 2 bases, with 10 bases spanning the gap. The CDR3 loop spans 16 amino acids. CDR3 coding DNA: TGTGCCAGCAGTTACTCGACTGGGCCAAACACCGGGGAGCTGTTTTTT. Residues: CASSYSTGPNTGELFF.

This clonotype was counted many times. This sequence joins TRBV7-9 and TRBJ1-1; no reliable D call. Trimming pared 2 bases from V and 4 bases from J, leaving 5 bases between. CDR1 and CDR2 (germline): SEHNR, FQNEAQ (reference sequence). The CDR3 has 12 amino acids. The CDR3 bases are TGTGCCAGCAGCTTAATTCTCACTGAAGCTTTCTTT. Translation gives CASSLILTEAFF.

This clonotype was seen more than once but under ten times. The chain joins TRBV10-3 to TRBJ2-2; 8 bases line up with TRBD2. V was pared by 0 bases and J by 5 bases, with 11 bases of the junction left unmatched. Germline V CDR1 and CDR2: ENHRY, SYGVKD. The CDR3 spans 18 residues. The CDR3 here is CAISESGSGDLMTGELFF. The CDR3 bases are TGTGCCATCAGTGAGTCAGGTAGCGGGGATCTGATGACCGGGGAGCTGTTTTTT.

The rearrangement links TRBV23-1 to TRBJ2-5; D may be TRBD1 (6 bases). TRBV23-1 has ORF status, its function being uncertain. Trimming pared 4 bases from V and 5 bases from J, leaving 17 bases between. The CDR3 contains 15 residues. CDR3 DNA: TGCGCCAGCAGTCTCCCGGGACACCGAAACGAGACCCAGTACTTC. It codes for CASSLPGHRNETQYF.

The CDR3 here is CASSFRRQAGQETQYF. The CDR3 DNA reads TGTGCCAGCAGTTTCCGTCGACAGGCTGGACAAGAGACCCAGTACTTC. V and J are TRBV6-5 and TRBJ2-5; tentatively, D is TRBD1 (6 bases). Germline loops: CDR1 MNHEY, CDR2 SVGAGI. The CDR3 is 16 residues long. The V end lost 4 bases, the J end lost 2 bases, and 17 bases lay between the germline ends.

The rearrangement joins TRBV6-5 to TRBJ1-2, with TRBD1 matching 11 bases. The J segment lost 4 bases and the V segment lost 2 bases, leaving 6 bases of the junction unmatched. The CDR3 is 16 amino acids. Germline CDR1 is MNHEY and CDR2 is SVGAGI. The CDR3 loop reads CASSYLRTGGVYGYTF. In DNA form, the CDR3 reads TGTGCCAGCAGTTACCTACGGACAGGGGGCGTCTATGGCTACACCTTC.

At least ten counts were recorded for this clonotype. V gene TRBV5-1 combines with J gene TRBJ2-5; 8 bases map to TRBD1. This CDR3 region has 15 residues. Germline V gene lookup returns CDR1 SGHRS and CDR2 YFSETQ. The J segment lost 2 bases and the V segment lost 4 bases, leaving 7 bases of the junction unmatched. CDR3 nucleotides: TGCGCCAGCAGCACCGGGACAGGCCTACAAGAGACCCAGTACTTC. Encoded protein: CASSTGTGLQETQYF.

There are a few counts of this clonotype. This sequence joins TRBV5-1 and TRBJ1-2; D ambiguous. V was cut by 0 bases and J by 1 base, with 7 bases left in between. The CDR3 is made up of 14 amino acids. Per the germline V gene, CDR1 is SGHRS and CDR2 is YFSETQ. The CDR3 sequence: CASSLGPDNYGYTF. CDR3 coding DNA: TGCGCCAGCAGCTTGGGCCCGGATAACTATGGCTACACCTTC.